This TCR beta chain was sequenced in a study of shared clonotypes between healthy human individuals. Study outcomes and limitations: The sole specimen, blood, was sampled, and tissue repertoires likely differ.

Deep level was the assay's run setting. As originally analysed: Junction-only sequences without quality scores came from ImmunoSEQ, so filtering differed. The data were produced by immunoSEQ multiplex PCR, yet TCRdb's version contains in-frame clones alone and is incomplete. V and J calls and clone size are as listed in that table; D and trimming were resolved from the DNA. The sample shows hundreds of thousands of clones, just over 75% of them seen only once. The CDR3 spans 14 residues. The germline gives CDR1 LGHNA, CDR2 YNFKEQ. Trimming stripped 1 base from V and 1 base from J, with 7 bases between. This clone has only a few counts. Its target is unknown.

This receptor was identified in a woman in her forties in good health. Some clones in this sample may be carry-over from other donors' samples. The rearrangement links TRBV4-2 to TRBJ2-5; D remains ambiguous. Input material: PBMCs. The CDR3 sequence is CASSQAYTQETQYF. CDR3 coding DNA: TGTGCCAGCAGCCAAGCGTACACCCAAGAGACCCAGTACTTC.